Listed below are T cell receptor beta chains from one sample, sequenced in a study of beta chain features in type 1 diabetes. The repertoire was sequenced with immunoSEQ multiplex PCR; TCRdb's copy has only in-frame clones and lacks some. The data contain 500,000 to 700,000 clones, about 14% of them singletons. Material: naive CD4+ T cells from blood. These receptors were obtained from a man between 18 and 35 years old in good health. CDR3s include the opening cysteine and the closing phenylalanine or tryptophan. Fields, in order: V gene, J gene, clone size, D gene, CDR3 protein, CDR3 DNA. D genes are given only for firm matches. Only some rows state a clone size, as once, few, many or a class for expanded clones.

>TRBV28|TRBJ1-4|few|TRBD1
CASSPRTGTPNEKLFF
TGTGCCAGCAGTCCCCGGACAGGGACGCCTAATGAAAAACTGTTTTTT
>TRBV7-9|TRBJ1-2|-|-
CASSLGSSNYGYTF
TGTGCCAGCAGCTTAGGTTCATCAAACTATGGCTACACCTTC
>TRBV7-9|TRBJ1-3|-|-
CASSRRTSGHSGNTIYF
TGTGCCAGCAGCCGTAGAACATCAGGGCACTCTGGAAACACCATATATTTT
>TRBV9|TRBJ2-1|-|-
CASSVGGSLGEQFF
TGTGCCAGCAGCGTGGGTGGGAGCTTGGGTGAGCAGTTCTTC
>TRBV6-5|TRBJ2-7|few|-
CATQGRTDSYEQYF
TGTGCCACCCAAGGGAGGACTGACTCCTACGAGCAGTACTTC
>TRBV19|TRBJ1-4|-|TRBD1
CASKRTGPNEKLFF
TGTGCCAGTAAAAGGACAGGTCCTAATGAAAAACTGTTTTTT
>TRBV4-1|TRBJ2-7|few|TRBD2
CASSQGGTSGSYEQYF
TGCGCCAGCAGCCAGGGCGGGACTAGCGGGAGCTACGAGCAGTACTTC
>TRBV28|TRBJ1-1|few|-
CASSLAGNEAFF
TGTGCCAGCAGTTTAGCCGGGAATGAAGCTTTCTTT
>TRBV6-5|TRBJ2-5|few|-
CASSYGRDSETQYF
TGTGCCAGCAGTTACGGACGGGACTCGGAGACCCAGTACTTC
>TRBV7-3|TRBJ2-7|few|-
CASSLGGRYEQYF
TGTGCCAGCAGCCTGGGGGGCCGCTACGAGCAGTACTTC
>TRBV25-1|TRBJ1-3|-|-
CATSSVQGSGNTIYF
TGTGCCACCAGCAGCGTTCAGGGCTCTGGAAACACCATATATTTT
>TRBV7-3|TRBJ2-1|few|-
CASSRSRSRDEQFF
TGTGCCAGCAGCCGGTCCCGGAGCCGGGATGAGCAGTTCTTC
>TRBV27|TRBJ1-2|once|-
CASSLEGSGYTF
TGTGCCAGCAGTTTAGAAGGTAGTGGCTACACCTTC
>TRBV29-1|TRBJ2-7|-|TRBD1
CSAPPRDRGRGEWYEQYF
TGCAGCGCCCCCCCCCGGGACAGGGGGCGCGGGGAGTGGTACGAGCAGTACTTC
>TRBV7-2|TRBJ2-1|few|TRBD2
CASSLAQSGSSHEQFF
TGTGCCAGCAGCTTAGCGCAAAGCGGGAGTTCGCATGAGCAGTTCTTC
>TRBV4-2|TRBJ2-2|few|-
CASSQDIGGPGELFF
TGTGCCAGCAGCCAAGATATAGGAGGGCCCGGGGAGCTGTTTTTT